The clone carrying this TCR beta chain was detected many times. Its antigen remains unknown. Investigators profiled TCR beta VDJ and CDR3 from genomic DNA template. Each CDR3 protein gets one entry after TCRdb re-called the reads with MiXCR. The sample gives about 160,000 distinct CDR3 sequences, around 48% of which show up once; 2.5% to 3% is in the top ten. Patients selected for sequencing had displayed CD8+CD57+ cell expansion by flow cytometry. Germline CDR1 is DFQATT and CDR2 is SNEGSKA (reference sequence). The CDR3 contains 14 residues. V lost 1 base, J lost 1 base, and 9 bases lay in between. These data belong to a study of CD8+CD57+ T cells in acquired aplastic anemia. Study details: Each DNA sample taken from sorted CD4+ and CD8+ cells came to approximately 3.3 ug on average.

Study-wide results and limits: Common to patients and controls were about 31 CD8+ CDR3 sequences. Patients and controls had CD8+ Simpson's diversity values that were not significantly distinct.

Sequencing used sorted CD4+, CD8+, or CD8+CD57+ T cells (not recorded which) from PBMCs. The TCR originated in a human donor with aplastic anemia. The chain links TRBV20-1 to TRBJ2-3; D is ambiguous. CDR3 bases: TGCAGTGCTAGAGCTAGGGATCGCACAGATACGCAGTATTTT. Translated, it gives CSARARDRTDTQYF.